Listed below are T cell receptor beta chains from one sample, sequenced in a study of OX40 agonist ivuxolimab in advanced cancers. Libraries were prepared by immunoSEQ multiplex PCR; TCRdb keeps only in-frame clonotypes and omits some of them. The sample gives about 86,000 clones, about 90% of which show up once; about 8.7% is in the top ten. The starting material was CD4+ or CD8+ T cells sorted from blood, obtained in a trial of the OX40 agonist ivuxolimab. The receptors come from an adult with an advanced solid tumor such as melanoma, head and neck, liver or kidney cancer. Both conserved end residues are part of each CDR3. D genes are given only for firm matches. Not every row has a clone size; where given, it reads once, few, many or a size class.

d_gene: -
abundance: once
v_gene: TRBV9
j_gene: TRBJ2-1
CDR3nt: TGTGCCAGCAGCGCAACAGGGCCCAACTCCTACAATGAGCAGTTCTTC
CDR3aa: CASSATGPNSYNEQFF

d_gene: TRBD1
abundance: -
v_gene: TRBV29-1
j_gene: TRBJ2-7
CDR3nt: TGCAGCGGTACCTATCGGGACAGAGCCTCCTACGAGCAGTACTTC
CDR3aa: CSGTYRDRASYEQYF

d_gene: -
abundance: -
v_gene: TRBV28
j_gene: TRBJ2-1
CDR3nt: TGTGCCAGCAGTTTGCTGGCGGCAAACTACAATGAGCAGTTCTTC
CDR3aa: CASSLLAANYNEQFF

d_gene: -
abundance: -
v_gene: TRBV19
j_gene: TRBJ1-6
CDR3nt: TGTGCCAGTAGGGCGTGGAACGTAGCGCAGAGCTCCTATAATTCACCCCTCCACTTT
CDR3aa: CASRAWNVAQSSYNSPLHF

d_gene: TRBD1
abundance: -
v_gene: TRBV2
j_gene: TRBJ2-1
CDR3nt: TGTGCCAGCAGTGAGTTCAGGGGGCCCTACAATGAGCAGTTCTTC
CDR3aa: CASSEFRGPYNEQFF

d_gene: -
abundance: -
v_gene: TRBV5-5
j_gene: TRBJ1-5
CDR3nt: TGTGCCAGCAGCTTGAAAGGGACGGTTAGCAATCAGCCCCAGCATTTT
CDR3aa: CASSLKGTVSNQPQHF

d_gene: -
abundance: -
v_gene: TRBV6-5
j_gene: TRBJ2-3
CDR3nt: TGTGCCAGCAGCTTGACTTGGCCCTACACAGATACGCAGTATTTT
CDR3aa: CASSLTWPYTDTQYF

d_gene: TRBD2
abundance: -
v_gene: TRBV7-8
j_gene: TRBJ2-3
CDR3nt: TGTGCCAGCAGCTTAGAGGGTGCGGGAGCTCACACGCAGTATTTT
CDR3aa: CASSLEGAGAHTQYF

d_gene: TRBD1
abundance: -
v_gene: TRBV7-8
j_gene: TRBJ1-2
CDR3nt: TGTGCCAGCAGCTCCGAGGGGGCCTACTATGGCTACACCTTC
CDR3aa: CASSSEGAYYGYTF

d_gene: -
abundance: -
v_gene: TRBV11-2
j_gene: TRBJ1-1
CDR3nt: TGTGCCAGCAGCTTTGCAGGAATGAACACTGAAGCTTTCTTT
CDR3aa: CASSFAGMNTEAFF

d_gene: TRBD1
abundance: -
v_gene: TRBV7-8
j_gene: TRBJ2-7
CDR3nt: TGTGCCAGCAGCTTGAGGACAGGGGCATCCTACGAGCAGTACTTC
CDR3aa: CASSLRTGASYEQYF

d_gene: -
abundance: -
v_gene: TRBV7-6
j_gene: TRBJ2-7
CDR3nt: TGTGCCAGCAGCCCCGGACGGACCTACGAGCAGTACTTC
CDR3aa: CASSPGRTYEQYF

d_gene: -
abundance: once
v_gene: TRBV30
j_gene: TRBJ1-1
CDR3nt: TGTGCCTGGAGTGTTGGGACCCTCCGTGAAGGGGCTTTCTTT
CDR3aa: CAWSVGTLREGAFF

d_gene: TRBD1
abundance: -
v_gene: TRBV10-3
j_gene: TRBJ1-1
CDR3nt: TGTGCCACTACGGACAGGGGAGGCTTCACTGAAGCTTTCTTT
CDR3aa: CATTDRGGFTEAFF

d_gene: -
abundance: once
v_gene: TRBV28
j_gene: TRBJ2-5
CDR3nt: TGTGCCAGCACTCAGGGACTGCTCCAAGAGACCCAGTACTTC
CDR3aa: CASTQGLLQETQYF

d_gene: TRBD1
abundance: -
v_gene: TRBV11-2
j_gene: TRBJ1-1
CDR3nt: TGTGCCAGCAGCTTCCTACAGGGGGCCCAAGCTTTCTTT
CDR3aa: CASSFLQGAQAFF

d_gene: -
abundance: -
v_gene: TRBV9
j_gene: TRBJ2-1
CDR3nt: TGTGCCAGCAGCGTCGGGGAGAGGGGTGAGCAGTTCTTC
CDR3aa: CASSVGERGEQFF

d_gene: TRBD1
abundance: once
v_gene: TRBV7-9
j_gene: TRBJ1-1
CDR3nt: TGTGCCAGCAGCTTATCAGGGGGCACTGAAGCTTTCTTT
CDR3aa: CASSLSGGTEAFF

d_gene: TRBD2
abundance: -
v_gene: TRBV7-2
j_gene: TRBJ2-3
CDR3nt: TGTGCCAGCAGCTTAGTTTACAGCGGGAGGGCCGCGGATACGCAGTATTTT
CDR3aa: CASSLVYSGRAADTQYF

d_gene: -
abundance: -
v_gene: TRBV6-5
j_gene: TRBJ2-1
CDR3nt: TGTGCCAGCAGTTACGACGGTAGACTAAGCGATGAGCAGTTCTTC
CDR3aa: CASSYDGRLSDEQFF

d_gene: -
abundance: -
v_gene: TRBV2
j_gene: TRBJ1-1
CDR3nt: TGTGCCAGCAGAGGACAGTTGAACACTGAAGCTTTCTTT
CDR3aa: CASRGQLNTEAFF

d_gene: -
abundance: -
v_gene: TRBV7-3
j_gene: TRBJ2-3
CDR3nt: TGTGCCAGCAGCTTATCACCCTGGGGGCCTACGGGAACGCAGTATTTT
CDR3aa: CASSLSPWGPTGTQYF

d_gene: -
abundance: -
v_gene: TRBV7-2
j_gene: TRBJ2-7
CDR3nt: TGTGCCAGCAGCCAACGGACGAGTACCTACGAGCAGTACTTC
CDR3aa: CASSQRTSTYEQYF

d_gene: -
abundance: -
v_gene: TRBV5-1
j_gene: TRBJ2-7
CDR3nt: TGCGCCAGCGGGGGGACCCGGGACAGCGGCTACGAGCAGTACTTC
CDR3aa: CASGGTRDSGYEQYF

d_gene: -
abundance: -
v_gene: TRBV19
j_gene: TRBJ1-6
CDR3nt: TGTGCCAGTAGTATGTGGCAGCCGAATTCACCCCTCCACTTT
CDR3aa: CASSMWQPNSPLHF

d_gene: TRBD2
abundance: -
v_gene: TRBV7-2
j_gene: TRBJ2-1
CDR3nt: TGTGCCAGCAGCTTAGGCCTAGCGGCCAACAATGAGCAGTTCTTC
CDR3aa: CASSLGLAANNEQFF

d_gene: -
abundance: -
v_gene: TRBV5-1
j_gene: TRBJ2-7
CDR3nt: TGCGCCAGCAGCCCGTCGACGGCTAGCTCCTACGAGCAGTACTTC
CDR3aa: CASSPSTASSYEQYF

d_gene: -
abundance: -
v_gene: TRBV11-3
j_gene: TRBJ1-3
CDR3nt: TGTGCCAGCAGCAACACCGGAAACACCATATATTTT
CDR3aa: CASSNTGNTIYF

d_gene: TRBD1
abundance: -
v_gene: TRBV2
j_gene: TRBJ2-7
CDR3nt: TGTGCCAGCGAGACCGGGACAGGCTCCTACGAGCAGTACTTC
CDR3aa: CASETGTGSYEQYF

d_gene: TRBD2
abundance: -
v_gene: TRBV6-1
j_gene: TRBJ2-7
CDR3nt: TGTGCCAGCACTGGAGCGGGATTGGACGAGCAGTACTTC
CDR3aa: CASTGAGLDEQYF

d_gene: -
abundance: -
v_gene: TRBV9
j_gene: TRBJ1-2
CDR3nt: TGTGCCAGCAGCCCGGACGGGAACTATGGCTACACCTTC
CDR3aa: CASSPDGNYGYTF

d_gene: -
abundance: -
v_gene: TRBV4-1
j_gene: TRBJ2-1
CDR3nt: TGCGCCAGCAGCCAAGGTCTAGCGTTTACCAATGAGCAGTTCTTC
CDR3aa: CASSQGLAFTNEQFF

d_gene: -
abundance: -
v_gene: TRBV6-5
j_gene: TRBJ2-7
CDR3nt: TGTGCCAGCAGACTCCCATCGGGGGCCTACGAGCAGTACTTC
CDR3aa: CASRLPSGAYEQYF

d_gene: TRBD1
abundance: -
v_gene: TRBV19
j_gene: TRBJ2-1
CDR3nt: TGTGCCAGTAGTCCTCCGGGACAGCGTTACAATGAGCAGTTCTTC
CDR3aa: CASSPPGQRYNEQFF

d_gene: -
abundance: -
v_gene: TRBV11-2
j_gene: TRBJ2-6
CDR3nt: TGTGCCAGCAGCCCTCGCCCGCACTCTGGGGCCAACGTCCTGACTTTC
CDR3aa: CASSPRPHSGANVLTF

d_gene: -
abundance: -
v_gene: TRBV30
j_gene: TRBJ2-7
CDR3nt: TGTGCCTGGAGTGTCTCATCCAACACCGAGCAGTACTTC
CDR3aa: CAWSVSSNTEQYF

d_gene: TRBD1
abundance: -
v_gene: TRBV9
j_gene: TRBJ1-4
CDR3nt: TGTGCCAGCAGCACGGGACAGGGGGCAATAACTAATGAAAAACTGTTTTTT
CDR3aa: CASSTGQGAITNEKLFF

d_gene: -
abundance: once
v_gene: TRBV28
j_gene: TRBJ1-4
CDR3nt: TGTGCCAGCAGTTTGTGGGGGGTACGTGAAAAACTGTTTTTT
CDR3aa: CASSLWGVREKLFF

d_gene: -
abundance: -
v_gene: TRBV10-3
j_gene: TRBJ1-1
CDR3nt: TGTGCCTCGATGACCCAAAGCTTGAACACTGAAGCTTTCTTT
CDR3aa: CASMTQSLNTEAFF

d_gene: TRBD2
abundance: -
v_gene: TRBV9
j_gene: TRBJ2-4
CDR3nt: TGTGCCAGCAGCGGCCCGGGACTACCCGGGGGGGAAAACATTCAGTACTTC
CDR3aa: CASSGPGLPGGENIQYF

d_gene: -
abundance: -
v_gene: TRBV28
j_gene: TRBJ2-7
CDR3nt: TGTGCCAGCACCACCCAAGGCTCCTACGAGCAGTACTTC
CDR3aa: CASTTQGSYEQYF

d_gene: -
abundance: -
v_gene: TRBV6-5
j_gene: TRBJ1-1
CDR3nt: TGTGCCAGCAGTTATGTGGGCGTTAATATGGCTGAAGCTTTCTTT
CDR3aa: CASSYVGVNMAEAFF

d_gene: -
abundance: -
v_gene: TRBV5-4
j_gene: TRBJ2-2
CDR3nt: TGTGCCAGCAGCCCGGAGGCCGCGGGCACCGGGGAGCTGTTTTTT
CDR3aa: CASSPEAAGTGELFF

d_gene: -
abundance: once
v_gene: TRBV2
j_gene: TRBJ2-2
CDR3nt: TGTGCCAGCACCAGGGACGGGACCGGGGAGCTGTTTTTT
CDR3aa: CASTRDGTGELFF

d_gene: -
abundance: -
v_gene: TRBV5-3
j_gene: TRBJ2-3
CDR3nt: TGTGCCAGAAGTTCTAGAGACTCGAGACTTCGCGGGATCACAGATACGCAGTATTTT
CDR3aa: CARSSRDSRLRGITDTQYF

d_gene: -
abundance: -
v_gene: TRBV6-1
j_gene: TRBJ2-7
CDR3nt: TGTGCCAGCAGTCCCAGGGGTTATGACTACGAGCAGTACTTC
CDR3aa: CASSPRGYDYEQYF